There are many counts of the clone carrying this T cell receptor beta chain. Its antigen is as yet unknown. An end of the junction differs from the germline gene, which may be a read error. This entry belongs to a study of T cells in Graves' hyperthyroidism and ophthalmopathy. TCR beta CDR3 sequences were amplified from RNA transcripts. HTBI primers were employed in a first-round RT-PCR of the TCR CDR3. TCRdb reprocessed the multiplex PCR reads with MiXCR, giving one entry per CDR3 protein. The sample holds roughly 350,000 distinct CDR3 sequences, roughly 15% seen once. Study outcomes and limitations: Most thyroid-expanded clonotypes above 0.001 were also found in blood.

The CDR3 covers 11 residues. Per germline, CDR1 GTSNPN and CDR2 SVGIG (reference sequence). Each ophthalmopathy patient scored at least 3 on the Clinical Activity Score and at least 4 on NOSPECS grade, with duration under 3 months. The study excluded patients with uncontrolled infection, other autoimmune disease, pregnancy or lactation. Source material for PBMCs was around 10 ml fresh peripheral blood. This chain connects TRBV30 to TRBJ2-3; 7 nucleotides match TRBD2. The sequence was obtained from a woman younger than 45 with Graves' ophthalmopathy. Sample: blood. This chain's CDR3 is CAGRVSDTQYF. CDR3 coding DNA: TGTGCCGGGAGGGTTTCTGATACGCAGTATTTT.